A selection of T cell receptor beta chains follows, all from one sample in a study of beta chain features in type 1 diabetes. Profiling relied on immunoSEQ multiplex PCR, and the TCRdb table lists in-frame clones only, not all of them. Here the sample spans under 800,000 clones, less than 20% being singletons. Sequencing was done on a sample of naive CD4+ T cells from blood. These receptors were taken from a man between 18 and 29 years old in good health. The CDR3 runs from the conserved cysteine through the conserved F or W. A D gene is named only where the DNA matches it firmly. Expanded clones are given a class, and other clones once, few, many or no size at all.

.	TRBV7-9	.	11	TRBJ2-1	CASSPYNEQFF	TGTGCCAGCAGCCCTTACAATGAGCAGTTCTTC
TRBD1	TRBV5-6	.	16	TRBJ2-2	CASSLMGTANTGELFF	TGTGCCAGCAGCTTGATGGGGACAGCGAACACCGGGGAGCTGTTTTTT
TRBD1	TRBV5-1	.	18	TRBJ2-6	CASSSIPGTGSGANVLTF	TGCGCCAGCAGCTCCATCCCCGGGACAGGGTCTGGGGCCAACGTCCTGACTTTC
.	TRBV7-2	.	14	TRBJ1-1	CASSLGRSNTEAFF	TGTGCCAGCAGCTTAGGGAGATCTAACACTGAAGCTTTCTTT
.	TRBV28	.	14	TRBJ1-5	CASSSGSTNQPQHF	TGTGCCAGCAGTTCGGGATCTACCAATCAGCCCCAGCATTTT
TRBD2	TRBV7-2	few	17	TRBJ2-2	CASSLVRLAGGTGELFF	TGTGCCAGCAGCTTAGTGCGGCTAGCGGGGGGTACCGGGGAGCTGTTTTTT
.	TRBV7-7	few	15	TRBJ2-2	CASSFGQPYTGELFF	TGTGCTAGCAGCTTCGGACAGCCATACACCGGGGAGCTGTTTTTT
TRBD1	TRBV5-1	.	15	TRBJ2-7	CASSLVGGPPYEQYF	TGCGCCAGCAGCTTGGTAGGGGGCCCCCCATACGAGCAGTACTTC
.	TRBV7-2	few	15	TRBJ1-3	CASSSGPSSGNTIYF	TGTGCCAGCAGCTCGGGACCGAGCTCTGGAAACACCATATATTTT
.	TRBV30	few	14	TRBJ1-3	CAWSGGISGNTIYF	TGTGCCTGGAGTGGAGGGATCTCTGGAAACACCATATATTTT
.	TRBV10-3	.	11	TRBJ2-5	CAIRSQETQYF	TGTGCCATCAGGTCACAAGAGACCCAGTACTTC
TRBD1	TRBV7-9	few	12	TRBJ1-2	CASSWTGDGYTF	TGTGCCAGCAGCTGGACAGGGGATGGCTACACCTTC
.	TRBV2	.	12	TRBJ2-7	CASRGLDYEQYF	TGTGCCAGCAGGGGTTTAGACTACGAGCAGTACTTC
.	TRBV5-4	.	15	TRBJ1-5	CASSRDGGVNQPQHF	TGTGCCTCCTCGAGGGATGGAGGGGTCAATCAGCCCCAGCATTTT
.	TRBV20-1	.	9	TRBJ2-7	CSVSHEQYF	TGCAGTGTAAGCCACGAGCAGTACTTC
.	TRBV11-1	few	13	TRBJ2-7	CASRPTLASEQYF	TGTGCCAGCAGACCTACACTAGCCTCCGAGCAGTACTTC
.	TRBV5-6	few	14	TRBJ1-5	CASSLRPSHQPQHF	TGTGCCAGCAGCTTGAGGCCCAGTCATCAGCCCCAGCATTTT
TRBD2	TRBV28	.	20	TRBJ2-3	CASIPPVVLAGAFSTDTQYF	TGTGCCAGCATTCCCCCGGTGGTACTAGCGGGAGCCTTTAGCACAGATACGCAGTATTTT
TRBD2	TRBV7-2	few	16	TRBJ2-3	CASSLRSSGSTDTQYF	TGTGCCAGCAGCTTACGGTCTAGCGGCAGCACAGATACGCAGTATTTT
.	TRBV7-9	few	12	TRBJ1-1	CASSLQGSEAFF	TGTGCCAGCAGCTTACAGGGGTCCGAAGCTTTCTTT
TRBD1	TRBV5-1	.	14	TRBJ1-4	CASSPGQGREKLFF	TGCGCCAGCAGCCCCGGACAGGGGAGGGAAAAACTGTTTTTT
TRBD1	TRBV6-1	few	20	TRBJ2-4	CASSVQGRDRVFPWKNIQYF	TGTGCCAGCAGTGTTCAGGGGAGGGACAGGGTCTTTCCTTGGAAAAACATTCAGTACTTC